The clone carrying this T cell receptor beta chain was detected a few times. Unique molecular identifiers were built into the TCRbeta library. From the PCR reads, TCRdb called clonotypes with MiXCR, one entry per CDR3 protein. The sample shows hundreds of thousands of distinct CDR3 sequences, 10% to 15% of them seen only once. Trimming cost V 4 bases and J 9 bases, with 11 bases left between them. The CDR3 extends over 12 amino acids. CDR1 is SGHNT and CDR2 is YYREEE in the germline V gene (reference sequence). The source of the sample is a study of T-cell reconstitution after alpha-beta-depleted transplantation in children.

The sequence came from a male patient under 18 who had a stem cell transplant for acute myeloid leukemia, so the T cells may come from the graft donor. This material consisted of PBMCs, mostly from graft donor cells, taken 360 days after TCRalphabeta/CD19-depleted stem cell transplant. This sequence joins TRBV5-4 and TRBJ1-5; TRBD1 might be the D (5 bases). CDR3 amino acids: CASSGDGGPQHF. The CDR3 nucleotides are TGTGCCAGCAGCGGGGACGGGGGGCCCCAGCATTTT.